The 24 T cell receptor beta chains listed next were all sequenced from one sample in a study of blood T cell repertoires in COVID-19. Clones were read by immunoSEQ multiplex PCR, and TCRdb kept only the in-frame ones, dropping some. The sample includes roughly 120,000 clones, around 79% of them seen just once. Sequences were obtained from peripheral blood. These receptors were taken from a man in his 70s with acute or convalescent COVID-19.

This chain connects TRBV4-1 to TRBJ2-7; 11 nucleotides match TRBD1. Losses at the gene ends were 1 base for V and 1 base for J; bases not matched to a gene: 9. CDR3 length equals 18 residues. CDR1 and CDR2 from the germline V gene are MGHRA and YSYEKL. CDR3 in DNA: TGCGCCAGCAGCCAAGGACCAGCCGGGACAGGGGGTTCCTACGAGCAGTACTTC. This sequence encodes CASSQGPAGTGGSYEQYF.

The gene calls are TRBV29-1 and TRBJ2-7; tentative D call: TRBD1 (5 bases). CDR1 SQVTM and CDR2 ANQGSEA come from the germline V gene. CDR3 length equals 15 residues. V was pared by 5 bases and J by 2 bases, with 19 bases between. The CDR3 loop reads CSVRTIYRGAYEQYF. CDR3 in DNA: TGCAGCGTTCGCACCATATATAGGGGCGCCTACGAGCAGTACTTC.

The chain joins TRBV4-1 to TRBJ2-7, with D uncertain. The CDR3 runs to 15 residues. The V gene lost 1 base and the J gene lost 2 bases, with 12 bases spanning the gap. Germline CDR1 reads MGHRA; CDR2 reads YSYEKL. The CDR3 region is CASSQGASFAYEQYF. DNA for the CDR3: TGCGCCAGCAGCCAAGGGGCCAGTTTCGCCTACGAGCAGTACTTC.

The chain has TRBV3-1 (or the pseudogene TRBV3-2) and TRBJ2-5; tentative D call: TRBD2 (5 bases). Germline CDR1 reads LGHDT; CDR2 reads YNNKEL (reference sequence). The CDR3 sequence is 12 residues long. Trimming took 0 bases from V and 13 from J, leaving 12 bases between them. Here the CDR3 reads CASSQEGSSGYF. CDR3 coding DNA: TGTGCCAGCAGCCAAGAGGGCTCCAGCGGGTACTTC.

The CDR3 nucleotides are TGTGCCAGCAGCGCGGACAGAAACTATGGCTACACCTTC. It is translated as CASSADRNYGYTF. The J gene is TRBJ1-2, the V gene TRBV7-3; the D gene is possibly TRBD1 (6 bases). V was pared by 5 bases and J by 2 bases, with 9 bases between. Germline V gene data show CDR1 as SGHTA and CDR2 as FQGTGA. The CDR3 has 13 residues.

V and J are TRBV6-1 and TRBJ1-2, with 7 bases lining up with TRBD1. Germline CDR1 reads MNHNS; CDR2 reads SASEGT. J lost 2 bases, V lost 0 bases, and 0 bases had no gene match. This CDR3 contains 14 residues. CDR3 nucleotide sequence: TGTGCCAGCAGTGAAGCGGGACAGAACTATGGCTACACCTTC. Its translation is CASSEAGQNYGYTF.

The chain carries TRBV9 and TRBJ1-2; 8 bases agree with TRBD1. Germline CDR1 SGDLS, CDR2 YYNGEE. The trim removed 5 bases at V and 4 bases at J, leaving 10 bases unmatched. CDR3 size: 15 residues. As DNA, the CDR3 is TGTGCCAGCAGTCGACAGGGGCCCAGCACCTATGGCTACACCTTC. This translates into CASSRQGPSTYGYTF. Full variable domain (missing parts from reference TRBV9 and TRBJ1-2): DSGVTQTPKHLITATGQRVTLRCSPRSGDLSVYWYQQSLDQGLQFLIQYYNGEERAKGNILERFSAQQFPDLHSELNLSSLELGDSALYFCASSRQGPSTYGYTFGSGTRLTVV.

The rearrangement links TRBV11-2 to TRBJ1-5; D may be TRBD1 (5 bases). This CDR3 has 13 amino acids. With 5 bases removed from V and 5 bases from J, the gap between germline ends came to 10 bases. Germline CDR1 and CDR2: SGHAT and FQNNGV. The CDR3 here is CASSRDRDQPQHF. CDR3 coding DNA: TGTGCCAGCAGCCGAGACAGAGATCAGCCCCAGCATTTT.

This chain links TRBV27 with TRBJ2-1; D is perhaps TRBD2 (5 bases). Germline V gene sequence: CDR1 MNHEY, CDR2 SMNVEV (reference sequence). V was clipped by 3 bases and J by 3 bases, with 9 bases between them. The CDR3 loop spans 14 amino acids. For the CDR3, the DNA is TGTGCCAGCAGTTTCCAGCGGCTCTACAATGAGCAGTTCTTC. Translating it yields CASSFQRLYNEQFF.

The gene calls are TRBV6-6 and TRBJ2-7; tentative D call: TRBD1 (5 bases). The CDR3 sequence is 12 residues long. Trimming removed 5 bases from V and 7 bases from J, with 12 bases in between. The germline V gene has CDR1 MNHNY and CDR2 SVGAGI (reference sequence). The CDR3 DNA follows: TGTGCCAGCAGTGGGGCGGCGCCAGAGCAGTACTTC. Translation: CASSGAAPEQYF.

This clone was seen more than once but under ten times. V is TRBV5-1 and J is TRBJ2-7; the D gene is possibly TRBD2 (5 bases). With 0 bases removed from V and 4 bases from J, the gap between germline ends came to 11 bases. The CDR3 is 14 amino acids. The germline V gene encodes CDR1 SGHRS and CDR2 YFSETQ. CDR3 nucleotides: TGCGCCAGCAGCTTGGATGCGAGGGCGTACGAGCAGTACTTC. Its protein product is CASSLDARAYEQYF.

The chain recombines TRBV19 with TRBJ2-7, with a weak D call TRBD2 (6 bases). Between the trimmed V and J ends, which lost 3 bases and 6 bases, there was a span of 9 bases. This CDR3 contains 12 residues. Germline CDR1 and CDR2: LNHDA and SQIVND (reference sequence). The CDR3 bases are TGTGCCAGTAGTATCGGGGGAGCCGAGCAGTACTTC. Amino acid sequence: CASSIGGAEQYF.

This clone was counted many times. The rearrangement joins TRBV10-3 to TRBJ1-6; a possible D gene is TRBD1 (5 bases). This CDR3 is 15 amino acids long. Germline V gene sequence: CDR1 ENHRY, CDR2 SYGVKD. V lost 2 bases and J lost 9, with 14 bases in between. CDR3 DNA sequence: TGTGCCATCAGTGAGACGACAGTAATTGGTTCACCCCTCCACTTT. Protein sequence: CAISETTVIGSPLHF.

The CDR3 coding sequence is TGCGCCAGCAGCTTGGACAGGGGTGGCAATCAGCCCCAGCATTTT. This codes for CASSLDRGGNQPQHF. V and J are TRBV5-1 and TRBJ1-5, with TRBD1 matching 7 bases. Trimming at V came to 0 bases and at J to 2 bases, leaving 2 bases not matched to a gene. The CDR3 consists of 15 residues. Germline-derived CDR1 and CDR2 are SGHRS and YFSETQ. The full variable domain, rest sourced from reference TRBV5-1 and TRBJ1-5, is KAGVTQTPRYLIKTRGQQVTLSCSPISGHRSVSWYQQTPGQGLQFLFEYFSETQRNKGNFPGRFSGRQFSNSRSEMNVSTLELGDSALYLCASSLDRGGNQPQHFGDGTRLSIL.

The chain joins TRBV30 to TRBJ1-1; 7 nucleotides align to TRBD1. The CDR3 is made up of 14 amino acids. Losses at the gene ends were 2 bases for V and 10 bases for J; bases not matched to a gene: 13. Germline V gives CDR1 GTSNPN, CDR2 SVGIG (reference sequence). The CDR3 here is CAWSTDTGARGAFF. The CDR3 bases are TGTGCCTGGAGTACGGATACAGGGGCGCGGGGAGCTTTCTTT.

V is TRBV7-2 and J is TRBJ1-6, with TRBD1 matching 11 bases. Germline assignment: CDR1 SGHTA and CDR2 FQGNSA. With 4 bases clipped from V and 4 bases from J, the junction kept 6 bases outside the gene matches. There are 17 residues in the CDR3. CDR3 DNA: TGTGCCAGCAGCTCCGGGACAGGGGGAAAGTATAATTCACCCCTCCACTTT. Translated: CASSSGTGGKYNSPLHF.

The genes are TRBV29-1 and TRBJ1-2; 8 bases are a match to TRBD1. The CDR3 spans 12 residues. Trimming cost V 7 bases and J 3 bases; bases outside gene matches: 4. From germline, CDR1 is SQVTM and CDR2 ANQGSEA. CDR3 loop: CSATGGDYGYTF. CDR3 coding DNA: TGCAGCGCCACAGGGGGGGACTATGGCTACACCTTC. Full variable domain (outside the CDR3, taken from reference TRBV29-1 and TRBJ1-2): SAVISQKPSRDICQRGTSLTIQCQVDSQVTMMFWYRQQPGQSLTLIATANQGSEATYESGFVIDKFPISRPNLTFSTLTVSNMSPEDSSIYLCSATGGDYGYTFGSGTRLTVV.

The rearrangement joins TRBV7-3 to TRBJ1-2; 9 nucleotides line up with TRBD1. The length of the CDR3 is 13 residues. Germline V gene sequence: CDR1 SGHTA, CDR2 FQGTGA. V lost 5 bases to trimming and J lost 8 bases; unmatched junction nucleotides: 6. The CDR3 nucleotides are TGTGCCAGCAGCCCGGGACAGGGAGGCGGCTACACCTTC. It translates to CASSPGQGGGYTF.

The genes are TRBV6-2 or TRBV6-3 and TRBJ2-7; possibly TRBD1 for D (5 bases). The germline CDR1 and CDR2 sequences are MNHEY and SVGEGT. Trimming stripped 0 bases from V and 0 bases from J, with 12 bases between. This CDR3 spans 16 amino acids. This CDR3 is CASSYSNLGHSYEQYF. CDR3 DNA sequence: TGTGCCAGCAGTTACTCGAACTTAGGACACTCCTACGAGCAGTACTTC.

This clone occurred a few times. The gene calls are TRBV7-9 and TRBJ1-2, with D maybe TRBD1 (5 bases). This CDR3 is built from 12 residues. Germline V CDR1 and CDR2: SEHNR, FQNEAQ (reference sequence). Trimming shortened V by 3 bases and J by 4 bases, and 6 bases separated the two germline ends. In DNA, the CDR3 is TGTGCCAGCAGCTTGCAGGGCTATGGCTACACCTTC. Translation gives CASSLQGYGYTF.

The chain couples TRBV5-4 to TRBJ2-7, with a weak D call TRBD1 (6 bases). The CDR3 has 14 residues. The germline gives CDR1 SGHNT, CDR2 YYREEE (reference sequence). The germline V and J ends were trimmed by 2 bases and 2 bases, with 11 bases remaining between them. The CDR3: CASSLQGVPYEQYF. In nucleotides, the CDR3 is TGTGCCAGCAGCTTACAGGGTGTGCCCTACGAGCAGTACTTC.

The chain joins TRBV3-1 (or the pseudogene TRBV3-2) to TRBJ2-5; 11 bases line up with TRBD2. There are 17 residues in the CDR3. Germline V lookup: CDR1 LGHDT, CDR2 YNNKEL (reference sequence). V was clipped by 4 bases and J by 2 bases; unmatched bases: 9. The chain's CDR3 is CASSLLGPSGGQETQYF. The CDR3 coding sequence is TGTGCCAGCAGCCTCCTGGGCCCTAGCGGGGGGCAAGAGACCCAGTACTTC.

This chain connects TRBV11-3 to TRBJ2-2, with D possibly being TRBD2 (5 bases). Trimming removed 0 bases from V and 1 base from J, with 9 bases in between. Germline-derived CDR1 and CDR2 are SGHNT and YENEEA. This CDR3 has 16 amino acids. The CDR3 sequence is CASSLDLARNTGELFF. CDR3 DNA sequence: TGTGCCAGCAGCTTAGATCTAGCCCGGAACACCGGGGAGCTGTTTTTT.

The V and J genes are TRBV9 and TRBJ2-7; the match to TRBD1 covers 9 bases. The CDR3 has 15 residues. The germline V gene has CDR1 SGDLS and CDR2 YYNGEE. V was clipped by 0 bases and J by 2 bases; unmatched bases: 3. CDR3 loop: CASSVADRGPYEQYF. CDR3 bases: TGTGCCAGCAGCGTAGCGGACAGGGGACCCTACGAGCAGTACTTC.